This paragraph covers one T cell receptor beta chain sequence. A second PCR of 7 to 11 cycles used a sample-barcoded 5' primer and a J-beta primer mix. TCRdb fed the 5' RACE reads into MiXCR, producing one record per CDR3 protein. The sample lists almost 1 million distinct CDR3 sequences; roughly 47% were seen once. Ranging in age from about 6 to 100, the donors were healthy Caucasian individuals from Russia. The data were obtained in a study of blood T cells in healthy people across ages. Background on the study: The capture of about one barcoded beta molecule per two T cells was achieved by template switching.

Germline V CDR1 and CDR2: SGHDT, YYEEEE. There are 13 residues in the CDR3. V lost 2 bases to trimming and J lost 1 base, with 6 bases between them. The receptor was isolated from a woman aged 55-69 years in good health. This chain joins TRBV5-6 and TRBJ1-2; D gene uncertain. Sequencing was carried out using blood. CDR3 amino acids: CASSFTDNYGYTF. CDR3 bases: TGTGCCAGCAGCTTTACAGATAACTATGGCTACACCTTC.